The present entry profiles one TCR beta chain with its context. Its antigen remains unidentified. The record originates from a study of response to subunit inactivated influenza vaccine. Notes on the study in general: Only a handful of new T cells, the authors suggested, are recruited with each seasonal influenza vaccination.

TCRdb reanalysed the RT-PCR reads using MiXCR and keeps one entry per CDR3 protein. The sample lists more than 250,000 distinct CDR3 sequences, roughly 22% occurring once. The specimen was PBMCs from blood, collected less than 22 months after vaccination. The receptor comes from a man in his fifties or sixties who received an inactivated influenza vaccine.

CDR3 in DNA: TGTGCCAGCAGTTCCGGACAGCACCGAGGAAACACCATATATTTT. It encodes CASSSGQHRGNTIYF. The chain links TRBV2 to TRBJ1-3; D possibly corresponds to TRBD1 (6 bases). Trimming removed 5 bases from V and 4 bases from J, with 15 bases in between. CDR3 length: 15 amino acids. The germline gives CDR1 SNHLY, CDR2 FYNNEI.